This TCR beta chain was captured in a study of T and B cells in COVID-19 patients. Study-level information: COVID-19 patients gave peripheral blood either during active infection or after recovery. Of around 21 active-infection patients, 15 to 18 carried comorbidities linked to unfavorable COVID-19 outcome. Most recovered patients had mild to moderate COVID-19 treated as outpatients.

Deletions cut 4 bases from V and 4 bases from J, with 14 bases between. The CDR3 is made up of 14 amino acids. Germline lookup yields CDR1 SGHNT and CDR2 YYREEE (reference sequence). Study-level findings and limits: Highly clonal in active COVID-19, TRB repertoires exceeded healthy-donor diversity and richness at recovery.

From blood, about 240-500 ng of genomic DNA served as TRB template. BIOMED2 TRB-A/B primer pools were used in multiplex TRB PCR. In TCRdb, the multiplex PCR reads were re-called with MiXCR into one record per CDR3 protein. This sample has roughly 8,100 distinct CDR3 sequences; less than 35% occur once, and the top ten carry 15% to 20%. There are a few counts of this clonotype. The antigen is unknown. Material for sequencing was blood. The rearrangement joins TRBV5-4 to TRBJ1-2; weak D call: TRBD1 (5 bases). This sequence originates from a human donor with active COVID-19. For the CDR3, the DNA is TGTGCCAGCAGCCCCCTGCGAGGGGCCTATGGCTACACCTTC. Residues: CASSPLRGAYGYTF.